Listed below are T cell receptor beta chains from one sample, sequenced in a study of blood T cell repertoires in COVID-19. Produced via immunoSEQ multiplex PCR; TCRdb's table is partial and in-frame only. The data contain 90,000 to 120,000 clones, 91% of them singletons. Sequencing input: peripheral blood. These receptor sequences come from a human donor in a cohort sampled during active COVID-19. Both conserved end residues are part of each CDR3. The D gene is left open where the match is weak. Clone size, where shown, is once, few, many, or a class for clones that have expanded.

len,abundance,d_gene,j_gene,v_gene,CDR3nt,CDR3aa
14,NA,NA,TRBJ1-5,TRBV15,TGTGCCACCAGCAGTTCGACTTACAATCAGCCCCAGCATTTT,CATSSSTYNQPQHF
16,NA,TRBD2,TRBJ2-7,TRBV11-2,TGTGCCAGCAGCTCTTGGACTAGCGGGACGGCCTACGAGCAGTACTTC,CASSSWTSGTAYEQYF
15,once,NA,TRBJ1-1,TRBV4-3,TGCGCCAGCAGCCATATGACAGACATGAACACTGAAGCTTTCTTT,CASSHMTDMNTEAFF
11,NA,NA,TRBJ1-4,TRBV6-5,TGTGCCAGCAGTCATTATGAAAAACTGTTTTTT,CASSHYEKLFF
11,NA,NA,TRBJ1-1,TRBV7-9,TGTGCCAGCAGCCTTAAACTTGAAGCTTTCTTT,CASSLKLEAFF
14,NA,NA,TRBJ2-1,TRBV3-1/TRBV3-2,TGTGCCAGCAGTGACACATTGGGTACGAATGAGCAGTTCTTC,CASSDTLGTNEQFF
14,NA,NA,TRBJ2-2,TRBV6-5,TGTGCCATAAAACGATCGGGGAACACCGGGGAGCTGTTTTTT,CAIKRSGNTGELFF
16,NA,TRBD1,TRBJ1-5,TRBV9,TGTGCCAGCAGCGTAGGGGGGACAGCCACCAATCAGCCCCAGCATTTT,CASSVGGTATNQPQHF
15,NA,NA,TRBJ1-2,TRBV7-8,TGTGCCAGCAGCTTGAACTCGTCCCCCAACTATGGCTACACCTTC,CASSLNSSPNYGYTF
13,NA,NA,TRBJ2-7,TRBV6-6,TGTGCCAGCAGTTTTGCCAGCTCCTACGAGCAGTACTTC,CASSFASSYEQYF
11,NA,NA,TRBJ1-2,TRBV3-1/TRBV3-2,TGTGCCAGCAGCTCAGGGAATGGCTACACCTTC,CASSSGNGYTF
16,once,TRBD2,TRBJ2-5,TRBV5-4,TGTGCCAGCAGCGTCATAGCGGGAGGGCCTAGGGAGACCCAGTACTTC,CASSVIAGGPRETQYF
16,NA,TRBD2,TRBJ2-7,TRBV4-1,TGCGCCAGCAGCCGCGGGACTAGCGGGGGGGCGTTTGAGCAGTACTTC,CASSRGTSGGAFEQYF
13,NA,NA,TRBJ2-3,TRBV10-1,TGCGCCAGCAAAGACCTCGGGACAGATACGCAGTATTTT,CASKDLGTDTQYF
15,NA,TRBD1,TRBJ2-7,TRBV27,TGTGCCAGCAGTTTAATAGGGGGCTTATTATCCGAGCAGTACTTC,CASSLIGGLLSEQYF
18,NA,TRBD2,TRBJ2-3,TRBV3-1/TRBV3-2,TGTGCCAGCAGCCAAGAAGCAGGCGCGGGAGGCAGACCAGATACGCAGTATTTT,CASSQEAGAGGRPDTQYF
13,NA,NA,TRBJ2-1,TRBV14,TGTGCCAGCAGCCAAGAGTATGGAGGTGAGCAGTTCTTC,CASSQEYGGEQFF
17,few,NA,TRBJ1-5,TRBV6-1,TGTGCCAGCAGTGTTAAGGGAGGTACTTATAGCAATCAGCCCCAGCATTTT,CASSVKGGTYSNQPQHF
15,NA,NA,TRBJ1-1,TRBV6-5,TGTGCCAGCATTCCTCTTAGCTTTTTGTACACTGAAGCTTTCTTT,CASIPLSFLYTEAFF
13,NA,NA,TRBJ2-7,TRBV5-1,TGCGCCAGCAGCCCCGGAGAGCCCTACGAGCAGTACTTC,CASSPGEPYEQYF
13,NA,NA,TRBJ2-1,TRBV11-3,TGTGCCAGCAGCTTATCGCGGGTAAGTGAGCAGTTCTTC,CASSLSRVSEQFF
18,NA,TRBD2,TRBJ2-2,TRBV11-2,TGTGCCAGCAGCTCACAGACTAGCGGGGGATCGAACACCGGGGAGCTGTTTTTT,CASSSQTSGGSNTGELFF
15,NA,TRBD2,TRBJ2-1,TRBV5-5,TGTGCCAGCAGATTTGGACTAGCGGAATACAATGAGCAGTTCTTC,CASRFGLAEYNEQFF
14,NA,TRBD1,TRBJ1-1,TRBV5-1,TGCGCCAGCAGAAGGACAGGGGGCGCGTGGGAAGCTTTCTTT,CASRRTGGAWEAFF
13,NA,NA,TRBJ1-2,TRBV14,TGTGCCAGCAGCCAGGGGGGGTCAAATGGCTACACCTTC,CASSQGGSNGYTF
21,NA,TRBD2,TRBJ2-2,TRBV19,TGTGCCAGTAGTATAGGATTGGGGGCTAGCGGGAGCCCGCGAGGAACCGGGGAGCTGTTTTTT,CASSIGLGASGSPRGTGELFF
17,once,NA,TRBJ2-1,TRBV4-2,TGTGCCAGCAGCCAAGCTTCACGTACTAGGGCGCACAATGAGCAGTTCTTC,CASSQASRTRAHNEQFF
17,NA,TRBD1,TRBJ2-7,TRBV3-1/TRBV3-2,TGTGCCAGCAGCCAAGATTCAGGATGGGACAGCTTTGACGAGCAGTACTTC,CASSQDSGWDSFDEQYF
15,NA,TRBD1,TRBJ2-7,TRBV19,TGTGCCAGTAGTCCATCAGGGGGATTCCTCTACGAGCAGTACTTC,CASSPSGGFLYEQYF
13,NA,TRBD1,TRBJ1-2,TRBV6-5,TGTGCCAGCACTCAACAGGGGGCTCTCGGCTACACCTTC,CASTQQGALGYTF
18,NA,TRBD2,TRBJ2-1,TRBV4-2,TGTGCCAGCAGCCAAGATGCGGTAGCGGGGGGCACCTACAATGAGCAGTTCTTC,CASSQDAVAGGTYNEQFF
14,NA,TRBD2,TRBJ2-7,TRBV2,TGTGCCAGCAGTGCGCTAGCGGGGGAATACGAGCAGTACTTC,CASSALAGEYEQYF
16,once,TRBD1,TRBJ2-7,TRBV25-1,TGTGCCAGCAGTAACCAAGGACAGGGCCACCCCTACGAGCAGTACTTC,CASSNQGQGHPYEQYF
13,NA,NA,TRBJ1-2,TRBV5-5,TGTGCCAGCAGCTCCGGCGGGTCGAATGGCTACACCTTC,CASSSGGSNGYTF
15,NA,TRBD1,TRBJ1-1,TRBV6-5,TGTGCCAGCAGTTACTCGACAGGGGGTGGCACTGAAGCTTTCTTT,CASSYSTGGGTEAFF
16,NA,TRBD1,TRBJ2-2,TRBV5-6,TGTGCCAGCAGCTCGAACAGGGGGCGATCGAACGGGGAGCTGTTTTTT,CASSSNRGRSNGELFF
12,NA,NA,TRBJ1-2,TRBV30,TGTGCCTGGAGTAATGAAGCAACGAGCTACACCTTC,CAWSNEATSYTF
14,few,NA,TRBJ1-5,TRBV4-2,TGTGCCAGCAGCCAAGAAGGCAGGAATCAGCCCCAGCATTTT,CASSQEGRNQPQHF
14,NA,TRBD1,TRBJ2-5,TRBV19,TGTGCCAGTAGTTCAGGACAGGGGATGGAGACCCAGTACTTC,CASSSGQGMETQYF
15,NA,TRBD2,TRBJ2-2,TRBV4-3,TGCGCCAGCAGCCGGGGACTAGCCTACACCGGGGAGCTGTTTTTT,CASSRGLAYTGELFF
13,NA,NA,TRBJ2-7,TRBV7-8,TGTGCCAGCAGTTACGACCCGGGATACGAGCAGTACTTC,CASSYDPGYEQYF
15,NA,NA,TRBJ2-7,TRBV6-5,TGTGCCAGCAGTTCCGATAACTCCGGGACAAGGGGACGGCACTTC,CASSSDNSGTRGRHF
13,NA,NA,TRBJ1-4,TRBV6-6,TGTGCCAGCCGGGGGGCGCAGAATGAAAAACTGTTTTTT,CASRGAQNEKLFF
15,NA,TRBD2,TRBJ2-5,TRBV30,TGTGCCTGGAGTTTCGGACTAGCGGACCAAGAGACCCAGTACTTC,CAWSFGLADQETQYF
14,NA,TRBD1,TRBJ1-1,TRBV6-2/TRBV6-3,TGTGCCAGCAGTTACTCGGGACAGGTGGCTGAAGCTTTCTTT,CASSYSGQVAEAFF
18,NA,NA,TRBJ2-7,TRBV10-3,TGTGCCATCAGTGACCCCGTCACAACCTCAGGGGATCTCTACGAGCAGTACTTC,CAISDPVTTSGDLYEQYF
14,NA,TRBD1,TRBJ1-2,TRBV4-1,TGCGCCAGCAGCCCAACCGGACAGGGTTACGGCTACACCTTC,CASSPTGQGYGYTF
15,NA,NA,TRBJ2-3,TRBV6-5,TGTGCCAGCAGTCCTGCCGGGACTGACCGAGATACGCAGTATTTT,CASSPAGTDRDTQYF
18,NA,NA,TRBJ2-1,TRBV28,TGTGCCAGCAGCAACGCCCGAAGGGGCTCAGGTTTGTTGGATGAGCAGTTCTTC,CASSNARRGSGLLDEQFF
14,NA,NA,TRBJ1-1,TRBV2,TGTGCCAGCATCTCCGGGGAATGGGACACTGAAGCTTTCTTT,CASISGEWDTEAFF
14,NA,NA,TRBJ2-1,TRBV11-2,TGTGCCAGCAGCCCGGGTCGTACCTACAATGAGCAGTTCTTC,CASSPGRTYNEQFF
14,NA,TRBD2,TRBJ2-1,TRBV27,TGTGCCAGCACTTTACTAGCGGGAGGAAGGGAGCAGTTCTTC,CASTLLAGGREQFF
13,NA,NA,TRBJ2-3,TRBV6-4,TGTGCCAGCAGTGACACTAGCACAGATACGCAGTATTTT,CASSDTSTDTQYF
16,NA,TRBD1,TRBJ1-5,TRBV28,TGTGCCAGCAGTCCTCCCGAAGACAGGGGCAATCAGCCCCAGCATTTT,CASSPPEDRGNQPQHF
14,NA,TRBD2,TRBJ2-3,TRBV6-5,TGTGCCAGCAGTCAACGGGAGGCCACAGATACGCAGTATTTT,CASSQREATDTQYF
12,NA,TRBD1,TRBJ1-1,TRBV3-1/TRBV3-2,TGTGCCAGCAGCCAAACCGGGACAGGGGCTTTCTTT,CASSQTGTGAFF